These 5 T cell receptor beta chains came from one sample sequenced in a study of shared clonotypes between healthy human individuals. Profiling relied on immunoSEQ multiplex PCR, and the TCRdb table lists in-frame clones only, not all of them. The sample holds some 2,000,000 clones, under 97% seen once. Sequencing input: naive CD4+ T cells sorted from blood. Specified subset: CD45RA+ positively selected. Receptors originate from a man aged 18 to 35 in good health.

This chain links TRBV5-6 with TRBJ1-1; D gene uncertain. The ends were cut back, 1 base at V and 3 bases at J, with 13 bases in the middle. Germline V CDR1 and CDR2: SGHDT, YYEEEE. The CDR3 loop spans 15 amino acids. Written as DNA, the CDR3 is TGTGCCAGCAGCTTGAGATTAGGACGGCACACTGAAGCTTTCTTT. This translates into CASSLRLGRHTEAFF.

This clone was seen only once. The chain uses TRBV5-1 and TRBJ1-1; the match to TRBD1 covers 7 bases. Germline CDR1 and CDR2: SGHRS and YFSETQ. The CDR3 has 13 amino acids. V shed 0 bases and J 6 bases; nucleotides not matched to a gene: 2. CDR3 amino acids: CASSLETGPEAFF. Here the CDR3 DNA reads TGCGCCAGCAGCTTGGAGACAGGGCCTGAAGCTTTCTTT.

This chain links TRBV28 with TRBJ1-5; D is ambiguous. Germline lookup yields CDR1 MDHEN and CDR2 SYDVKM. The V end was cut by 4 bases, the J end by 1 base, with 5 bases between. The CDR3 sequence is 13 residues long. CDR3 in DNA: TGTGCCAGCAGTTGGGAAAGCAATCAGCCCCAGCATTTT. Its translation is CASSWESNQPQHF.

The V call is TRBV10-3, the J call TRBJ1-5, with TRBD1 identical over 9 bases. Germline CDR1 ENHRY, CDR2 SYGVKD. Losses at the gene ends were 2 bases for V and 4 bases for J; bases not matched to a gene: 6. The CDR3 runs to 16 residues. CDR3 amino acids: CAISETMGQGNQPQHF. The DNA of the CDR3 is TGTGCCATCAGTGAGACGATGGGACAGGGAAATCAGCCCCAGCATTTT.

The chain carries TRBV7-8 and TRBJ1-1, with TRBD1 matching over 7 bases. The CDR3 has 15 amino acids. The V and J ends lost 0 bases and 0 bases, in that order; junction bases with no gene match: 1. Germline V gene data show CDR1 as SGHVS and CDR2 as FQNEAQ. CDR3 nucleotides: TGTGCCAGCAGCTTAGCCGGGACAGTGAACACTGAAGCTTTCTTT. Translating gives CASSLAGTVNTEAFF.